The 21 T cell receptor beta chains below were found in one sample sequenced in a study of blood T cell repertoires in COVID-19. This table comes from immunoSEQ multiplex PCR, and its TCRdb copy is limited to in-frame clones, with some not included. The sample includes about 310,000 clones, over 80% of them seen just once. The material sequenced was PBMCs or T cells enriched from blood (not recorded which). The receptors shown here come from a woman aged 18-35 years who had recovered from COVID-19.

The V call is TRBV4-3, the J call TRBJ2-3; 8 bases are shared with TRBD1. This CDR3 has 18 residues. Germline CDR1 is LGHNA and CDR2 is YSLEER. Losses at the gene ends were 0 bases for V and 3 bases for J; bases not matched to a gene: 11. CDR3 sequence: CASSQDPTTGVTTDTQYF. CDR3 DNA: TGCGCCAGCAGCCAAGACCCTACGACAGGGGTTACGACAGATACGCAGTATTTT.

For the CDR3, the DNA is TGCGCCAGCAGCGACCTCAGGACAGGAGCTTATGGCTACACCTTC. Its translation: CASSDLRTGAYGYTF. The rearrangement links TRBV5-1 to TRBJ1-2; 7 positions match TRBD1. Germline lookup yields CDR1 SGHRS and CDR2 YFSETQ. V lost 4 bases to trimming and J lost 5 bases; unmatched junction nucleotides: 11. CDR3 length: 15 residues.

This chain joins TRBV20-1 and TRBJ1-1; the D is unclear. The CDR3 length is 11 residues. The germline CDR1 and CDR2 sequences are DFQATT and SNEGSKA (reference sequence). V was pared by 2 bases and J by 6 bases, with 7 bases between. The CDR3 bases are TGCAGTGCTAGACGGGTAGCTGAAGCTTTCTTT. This sequence encodes CSARRVAEAFF.

The rearrangement uses TRBV6-1 and TRBJ1-2; D is undetermined. This CDR3 spans 14 amino acids. V was trimmed by 2 bases and J by 3 bases, leaving 10 bases between them. Germline V gene data show CDR1 as MNHNS and CDR2 as SASEGT. The CDR3 reads CASSERQEYYGYTF. The CDR3, as DNA: TGTGCCAGCAGTGAACGTCAGGAATACTATGGCTACACCTTC.

This chain uses TRBV5-1 with TRBJ2-1; possible D gene TRBD2, 6 bases. V lost 7 bases to trimming and J lost 0 bases, with 17 bases between them. CDR3 length equals 16 residues. Germline CDR1 and CDR2: SGHRS and YFSETQ. The CDR3 coding sequence is TGCGCCAGCCGCCGTCGGGCGGGGCCCTCCTACAATGAGCAGTTCTTC. Its translation: CASRRRAGPSYNEQFF.

The J gene is TRBJ2-7, the V gene TRBV30; no firm D call. CDR3 size: 11 residues. V was cut by 4 bases and J by 2 bases, with 6 bases left in between. Germline V CDR1 and CDR2: GTSNPN, SVGIG (reference sequence). CDR3 amino acids: CAWTDTYEQYF. CDR3 sequence (DNA): TGTGCCTGGACCGACACCTACGAGCAGTACTTC.

This clone was seen more than once but under ten times. The chain has TRBV5-5 and TRBJ1-5; 7 nucleotides agree with TRBD1. This CDR3 region has 16 residues. The V segment lost 4 bases and the J segment 5 bases; nucleotides outside the gene matches: 12. Germline V gene lookup returns CDR1 SGHKS and CDR2 YYEKEE (reference sequence). The CDR3: CASSIDRERVDQPQHF. Here the CDR3 DNA reads TGTGCCAGCAGCATCGACAGGGAAAGAGTCGATCAGCCCCAGCATTTT.

J is TRBJ2-1 and V is TRBV7-8; D is uncertain. V was pared by 5 bases and J by 9 bases, with 14 bases between. The CDR3 has 13 amino acids. Germline values: CDR1 SGHVS, CDR2 FQNEAQ. Written as DNA, the CDR3 is TGTGCCAGCAGCGACGTTGGGCCGAGTGAGCAGTTCTTC. It encodes CASSDVGPSEQFF.

This clone was observed a few times. The V gene is TRBV7-2, the J gene TRBJ1-3; D is uncertain. Germline assignment: CDR1 SGHTA and CDR2 FQGNSA. V lost 0 bases and J lost 0, with 6 bases in between. The CDR3 totals 15 residues. For the CDR3, the DNA is TGTGCCAGCAGCTTAGCACAGAGCTCTGGAAACACCATATATTTT. It yields the protein CASSLAQSSGNTIYF.

J is TRBJ1-1 and V is TRBV2; possible D gene TRBD1, 5 bases. This CDR3 comprises 12 residues. Trimming took off 5 bases at V and 11 bases at J, with 15 bases between the two ends. Germline V lookup: CDR1 SNHLY, CDR2 FYNNEI. The CDR3 DNA follows: TGTGCCAGCAGTTCCCAGGGCTTCAAGGCTTTCTTT. This encodes CASSSQGFKAFF.

The J gene is TRBJ1-2, the V gene TRBV7-2; TRBD1 is a possible D gene (5 bases). The CDR3 has 14 amino acids. V lost 3 bases to trimming and J lost 4 bases, with 12 bases between them. The germline CDR1 and CDR2 sequences are SGHTA and FQGNSA. The CDR3, as DNA: TGTGCCAGCAGCTTTCGAGGACAAGCCTATGGCTACACCTTC. This gives the protein CASSFRGQAYGYTF.

The V gene is TRBV9, the J gene TRBJ1-3; TRBD1 aligns across 9 bases. V was pared by 5 bases and J by 7 bases, with 7 bases of the junction left unmatched. The germline V gene encodes CDR1 SGDLS and CDR2 YYNGEE. CDR3 size: 14 residues. The CDR3 region has the DNA TGTGCCAGCAGGCCCTCTGGACAGGGGAACACCATATATTTT. It codes for CASRPSGQGNTIYF. Variable domain in full (rest from reference TRBV9 and TRBJ1-3): DSGVTQTPKHLITATGQRVTLRCSPRSGDLSVYWYQQSLDQGLQFLIQYYNGEERAKGNILERFSAQQFPDLHSELNLSSLELGDSALYFCASRPSGQGNTIYFGEGSWLTVV.

The V call is TRBV4-3, the J call TRBJ1-4; 7 bases map to TRBD1. Germline V gives CDR1 LGHNA, CDR2 YSLEER. This CDR3 is built from 15 residues. The trim removed 3 bases at V and 8 bases at J, leaving 9 bases unmatched. CDR3 sequence reads: CASSQTTGLVEKLFF. For the CDR3, the DNA is TGCGCCAGCAGCCAGACGACAGGGCTCGTGGAAAAACTGTTTTTT.

The J gene is TRBJ1-3, the V gene TRBV3-1 (or the pseudogene TRBV3-2); tentative D call: TRBD1 (6 bases). V was pared by 8 bases and J by 4 bases, with 15 bases between. In germline, CDR1 is LGHDT, CDR2 YNNKEL (reference sequence). The CDR3 is made up of 14 amino acids. The CDR3, as DNA: TGTGCCAGCGGAAGGGGGTCTTGGGGAAACACCATATATTTT. As protein: CASGRGSWGNTIYF.

V is TRBV4-1 and J is TRBJ2-1, with TRBD1 as a possible D gene (5 bases). Looked up from germline, CDR1 is MGHRA and CDR2 is YSYEKL. CDR3 length: 14 residues. V gave up 0 bases and J gave up 6 bases, with 9 bases separating them. The CDR3 coding sequence is TGCGCCAGCAGCCAAGATCCCAGGGCCAATGAGCAGTTCTTC. Protein: CASSQDPRANEQFF.

V usage is TRBV2 and J usage is TRBJ1-6; D is unclear. Germline V lookup: CDR1 SNHLY, CDR2 FYNNEI. V lost 2 bases, J lost 5 bases, and 7 bases lay in between. This CDR3 comprises 14 residues. CDR3 loop: CASSERGDNSPLHF. DNA for the CDR3: TGTGCCAGCAGTGAACGGGGAGATAATTCACCCCTCCACTTT. Full variable domain (outside the CDR3, taken from reference TRBV2 and TRBJ1-6): EPEVTQTPSHQVTQMGQEVILRCVPISNHLYFYWYRQILGQKVEFLVSFYNNEISEKSEIFDDQFSVERPDGSNFTLKIRSTKLEDSAMYFCASSERGDNSPLHFGNGTRLTVT.

The chain joins TRBV18 to TRBJ2-7; D is undetermined. V lost 4 bases and J 6 bases, leaving 10 bases between the germline ends. Per germline, CDR1 KGHSH and CDR2 LQKENI. The length of the CDR3 is 12 residues. The CDR3 DNA sequence: TGTGCCAGCTCACAATCGAGTGGCGAGCAGTACTTC. It translates to CASSQSSGEQYF.

This clone has just one count. This chain links TRBV6-5 with TRBJ1-1; no firm D call. Trimming shortened V by 2 bases and J by 6 bases, and 16 bases separated the two germline ends. Per the germline V gene, CDR1 is MNHEY and CDR2 is SVGAGI. The CDR3 is 15 residues long. CDR3 protein: CASSYADGSRPEAFF. CDR3 nucleotide sequence: TGTGCCAGCAGTTACGCCGACGGGAGCAGACCTGAAGCTTTCTTT.

This clone appeared a few times. The V call is TRBV4-3, the J call TRBJ1-4; tentative D call: TRBD1 (5 bases). Trimming removed 0 bases at V and 7 bases at J, with 18 bases between. Germline loops: CDR1 LGHNA, CDR2 YSLEER. There are 17 residues in the CDR3. The CDR3 spells CASSQDFWEGASEKLFF. In nucleotides, the CDR3 is TGCGCCAGCAGCCAAGACTTTTGGGAAGGGGCGAGTGAAAAACTGTTTTTT.

The chain carries TRBV6-5 and TRBJ2-7; 7 bases match TRBD2. In germline, CDR1 is MNHEY, CDR2 SVGAGI. This CDR3 spans 14 amino acids. Trimming at V came to 9 bases and at J to 4 bases, leaving 12 bases not matched to a gene. Written as DNA, the CDR3 is TGTGCCAGTACCCCGGCCGGGAGGAAGTACGAGCAGTACTTC. Its protein is CASTPAGRKYEQYF.

This chain uses TRBV28 with TRBJ2-6; 7 positions agree with TRBD1. The CDR3 is 16 residues long. CDR1 is MDHEN, CDR2 SYDVKM, per germline. Trimming at V came to 4 bases and at J to 4 bases, leaving 7 bases not matched to a gene. CDR3 bases: TGTGCCAGCAGTTCCCTTGGACAGGCCGGGGCCAACGTCCTGACTTTC. As protein: CASSSLGQAGANVLTF.